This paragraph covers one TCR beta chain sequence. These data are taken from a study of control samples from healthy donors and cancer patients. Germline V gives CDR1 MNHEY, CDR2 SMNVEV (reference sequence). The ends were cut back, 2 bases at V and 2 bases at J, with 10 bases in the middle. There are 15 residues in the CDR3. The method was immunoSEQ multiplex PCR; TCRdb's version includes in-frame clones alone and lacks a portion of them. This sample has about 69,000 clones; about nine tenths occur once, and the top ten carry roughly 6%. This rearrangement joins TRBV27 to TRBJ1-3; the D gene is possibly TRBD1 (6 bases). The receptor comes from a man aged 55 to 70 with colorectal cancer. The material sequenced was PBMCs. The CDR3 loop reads CASSLRGVAGNTIYF. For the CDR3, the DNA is TGTGCCAGCAGTTTAAGGGGGGTTGCTGGAAACACCATATATTTT.